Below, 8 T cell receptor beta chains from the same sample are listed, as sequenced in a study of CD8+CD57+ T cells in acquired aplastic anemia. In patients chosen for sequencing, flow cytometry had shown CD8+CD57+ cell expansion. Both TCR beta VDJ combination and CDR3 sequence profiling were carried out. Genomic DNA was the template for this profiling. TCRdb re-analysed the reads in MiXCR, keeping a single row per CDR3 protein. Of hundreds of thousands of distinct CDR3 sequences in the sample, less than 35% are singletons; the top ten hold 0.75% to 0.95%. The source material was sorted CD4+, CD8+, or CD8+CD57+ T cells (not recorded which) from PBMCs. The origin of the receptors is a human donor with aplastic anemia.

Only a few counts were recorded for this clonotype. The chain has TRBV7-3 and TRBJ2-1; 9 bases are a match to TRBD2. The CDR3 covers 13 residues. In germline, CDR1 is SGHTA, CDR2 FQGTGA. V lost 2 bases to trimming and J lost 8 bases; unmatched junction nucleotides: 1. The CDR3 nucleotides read TGTGCCAGCAGCTTACAGCGGGAGGATGAGCAGTTCTTC. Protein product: CASSLQREDEQFF.

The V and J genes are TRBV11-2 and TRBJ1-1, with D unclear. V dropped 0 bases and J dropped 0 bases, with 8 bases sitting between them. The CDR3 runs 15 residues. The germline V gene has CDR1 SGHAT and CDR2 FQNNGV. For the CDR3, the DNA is TGTGCCAGCAGCTTAGACGGGAGGGTGAACACTGAAGCTTTCTTT. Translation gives CASSLDGRVNTEAFF.

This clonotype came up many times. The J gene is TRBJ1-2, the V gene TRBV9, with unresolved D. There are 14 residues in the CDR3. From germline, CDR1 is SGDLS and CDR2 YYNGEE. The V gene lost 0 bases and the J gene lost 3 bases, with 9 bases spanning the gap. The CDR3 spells CASSVAAADYGYTF. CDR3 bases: TGTGCCAGCAGCGTAGCGGCGGCAGACTATGGCTACACCTTC. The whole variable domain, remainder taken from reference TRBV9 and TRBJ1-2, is DSGVTQTPKHLITATGQRVTLRCSPRSGDLSVYWYQQSLDQGLQFLIQYYNGEERAKGNILERFSAQQFPDLHSELNLSSLELGDSALYFCASSVAAADYGYTFGSGTRLTVV.

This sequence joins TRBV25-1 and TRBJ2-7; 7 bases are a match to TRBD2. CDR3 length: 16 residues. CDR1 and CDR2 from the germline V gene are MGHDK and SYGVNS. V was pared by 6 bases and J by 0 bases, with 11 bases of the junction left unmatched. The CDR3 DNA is TGTGCCAGCAGCCAAGTGGCTAGCGGAAGCTCCTACGAGCAGTACTTC. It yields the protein CASSQVASGSSYEQYF.

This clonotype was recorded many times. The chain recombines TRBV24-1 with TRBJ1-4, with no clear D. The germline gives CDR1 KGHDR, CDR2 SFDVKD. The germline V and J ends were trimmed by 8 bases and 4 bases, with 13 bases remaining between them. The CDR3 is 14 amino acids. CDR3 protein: CATTPGQFNEKLFF. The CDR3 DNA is TGTGCCACCACCCCGGGCCAGTTTAATGAAAAACTGTTTTTT.

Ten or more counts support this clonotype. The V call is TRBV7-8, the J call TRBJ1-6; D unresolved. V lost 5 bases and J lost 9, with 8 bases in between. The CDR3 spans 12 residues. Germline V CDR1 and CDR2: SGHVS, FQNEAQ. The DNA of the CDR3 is TGTGCCAGCAGCGCGTTTATTTCACCCCTCCACTTT. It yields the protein CASSAFISPLHF.

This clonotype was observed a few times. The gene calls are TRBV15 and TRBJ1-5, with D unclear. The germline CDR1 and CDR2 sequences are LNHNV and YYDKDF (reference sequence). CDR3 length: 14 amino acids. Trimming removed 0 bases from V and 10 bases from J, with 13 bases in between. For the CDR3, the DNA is TGTGCCACCAGCAGAGATCGGGGAGAGACCCCCCAGCATTTT. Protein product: CATSRDRGETPQHF.

CDR3 in amino acids: CSAGRGLSTDTQYF. CDR3 sequence (DNA): TGCAGTGCTGGAAGGGGCCTCAGCACAGATACGCAGTATTTT. The chain combines TRBV20-1 with TRBJ2-3; D possibly corresponds to TRBD1 (5 bases). This CDR3 comprises 14 residues. V gave up 5 bases and J gave up 0 bases, with 12 bases separating them. Per the germline V gene, CDR1 is DFQATT and CDR2 is SNEGSKA (reference sequence).